This T cell receptor (beta chain) stems from a study of T cells in Graves' hyperthyroidism and ophthalmopathy. General study findings and limits: The authors' 13 V-J model separated ophthalmopathy from stable hyperthyroidism.

Hyperthyroidism was newly diagnosed in patients aged 18 to 65 (duration under 2 months). Amplified regions were TCR beta CDR3 sequences from RNA transcripts. An initial round of RT-PCR targeting the TCR CDR3 relied on the HTBI primer set. TCRdb independently ran MiXCR on the multiplex PCR reads; one entry per CDR3 protein. This sample has approximately 500,000 distinct CDR3 sequences, with around 45% found just once. This clonotype was found a few times. No antigen is known for it. V was trimmed by 2 bases and J by 3 bases, leaving 6 bases between them. The CDR3 consists of 13 residues. From germline, CDR1 is SEHNR and CDR2 FQNEAQ (reference sequence).

Sequenced: peripheral blood or thyroid tissue (not recorded which). The receptor was derived from a woman under 30 with Graves' hyperthyroidism. The chain uses TRBV7-9 and TRBJ2-3; D unclear. CDR3: CASSLISTDTQYF. In DNA form, the CDR3 reads TGTGCCAGCAGCTTAATCAGTACAGATACGCAGTATTTT. Looking up the rest from reference TRBV7-9 and TRBJ2-3 gives the full variable domain: DTGVSQNPRHKITKRGQNVTFRCDPISEHNRLYWYRQTLGQGPEFLTYFQNEAQLEKSRLLSDRFSAERPKGSFSTLEIQRTEQGDSAMYLCASSLISTDTQYFGPGTRLTVL.